This is a list of T cell receptor beta chains from one sample in a study of PD-1 blockade in classical Hodgkin lymphoma. Only in-frame clones appear in the TCRdb table, and some are missing; sequencing was by immunoSEQ multiplex PCR. The sample has about 16,000 clones, approximately 84% seen once. The sample was peripheral blood mononuclear cells (PBMCs). These TCRs come from a human donor with classical Hodgkin lymphoma. Both conserved end residues are part of each CDR3. D genes are given only for firm matches. Rows may omit the clone size; those that give it use once, few, many or a size class.

d_call: NA
clone_size: NA
j_call: TRBJ1-2
v_call: TRBV11-2
cdr3_nt: TGTGCCAGCAGCTTAGATCGACGGGACTATGGCTACACCTTC
cdr3_aa: CASSLDRRDYGYTF

d_call: NA
clone_size: NA
j_call: TRBJ1-4
v_call: TRBV7-9
cdr3_nt: TGTGCCAGCAGCCTCGGGGCGTGGGGCGGTGAAAAACTGTTTTTT
cdr3_aa: CASSLGAWGGEKLFF

d_call: TRBD1
clone_size: NA
j_call: TRBJ2-7
v_call: TRBV7-8
cdr3_nt: TGTGCCAGCAGCTCCTCGGGATGGGACAGGAACTACGAGCAGTACTTC
cdr3_aa: CASSSSGWDRNYEQYF

d_call: NA
clone_size: NA
j_call: TRBJ2-7
v_call: TRBV5-6
cdr3_nt: TGTGCCAGCAGCTCGTACTACGAGCAGTACTTC
cdr3_aa: CASSSYYEQYF

d_call: TRBD2
clone_size: NA
j_call: TRBJ2-2
v_call: TRBV19
cdr3_nt: TGTGCCAGTAGTATGGTAGGGACTACCACCGGGGAGCTGTTTTTT
cdr3_aa: CASSMVGTTTGELFF

d_call: NA
clone_size: NA
j_call: TRBJ2-5
v_call: TRBV2
cdr3_nt: TGTGCCACCGACCGTGGTAGCGGCCAAGAGACCCAGTACTTC
cdr3_aa: CATDRGSGQETQYF

d_call: NA
clone_size: NA
j_call: TRBJ2-7
v_call: TRBV2
cdr3_nt: TGTGCCAGCAGTGCGGAACGAAACTACGAGCAGTACTTC
cdr3_aa: CASSAERNYEQYF

d_call: NA
clone_size: NA
j_call: TRBJ2-1
v_call: TRBV4-2
cdr3_nt: TGTGCCAGCAGCCAAGAGGTCGGGAGCGGATACAATGAGCAGTTCTTC
cdr3_aa: CASSQEVGSGYNEQFF

d_call: NA
clone_size: NA
j_call: TRBJ2-3
v_call: TRBV2
cdr3_nt: TGTGCCAGCAGTGAAGCAGGTACGAGCCGGGGAACAGATACGCAGTATTTT
cdr3_aa: CASSEAGTSRGTDTQYF

d_call: NA
clone_size: NA
j_call: TRBJ2-7
v_call: TRBV5-6
cdr3_nt: TGTGCCAGCAGCGGGGGGACCAACCGTTTAAGAGAGCAGTACTTC
cdr3_aa: CASSGGTNRLREQYF

d_call: TRBD1
clone_size: once
j_call: TRBJ2-2
v_call: TRBV2
cdr3_nt: TGTGCCAGCAGTACTACCCTACAGGGGGCACGGGAGCTGTTTTTT
cdr3_aa: CASSTTLQGARELFF

d_call: TRBD1
clone_size: NA
j_call: TRBJ1-3
v_call: TRBV7-2
cdr3_nt: TGTGCCAGCAGCCCGAGGCAAGCAGGGGGCGCGCTCGGAAACACCATATATTTT
cdr3_aa: CASSPRQAGGALGNTIYF

d_call: TRBD2
clone_size: NA
j_call: TRBJ2-3
v_call: TRBV9
cdr3_nt: TGTGCCAGCAGCGTAGATTGGCTAGCGGGAGGTACAGATACGCAGTATTTT
cdr3_aa: CASSVDWLAGGTDTQYF